This passage covers 27 T cell receptor beta chains from one sample sequenced in a study of blood T cell repertoires in COVID-19. Using immunoSEQ multiplex PCR, the repertoire was profiled, and TCRdb retains in-frame clones only, with some absent. The table includes 300,000 to 450,000 clones, 70% to 90% detected once. Material for sequencing was peripheral blood. All receptors come from a woman between 25 and 40 years old with COVID-19, enrolled during active disease.

The sample holds a few counts of this clone. CDR3 coding DNA: TGTGCCAGCAGCTATGGCGTGGGCTACGAGAAAATCTACGAGCAGTACGTC. This gives the protein CASSYGVGYEKIYEQYV. This rearrangement joins TRBV5-6 to TRBJ2-7; no firm D call. The CDR3 consists of 17 residues. The V and J ends lost 3 bases and 3 bases respectively, with 22 bases between them. The germline gives CDR1 SGHDT, CDR2 YYEEEE.

This chain connects TRBV15 to TRBJ2-5; 7 bases fit TRBD1. Germline CDR1 is LNHNV and CDR2 is YYDKDF (reference sequence). The V gene end was trimmed by 3 bases and the J gene end by 3 bases; junction bases not matched to a gene: 4. The CDR3 sequence is 14 residues long. CDR3 in amino acids: CATSSGDSKETQYF. The CDR3 DNA follows: TGTGCCACCAGCAGCGGGGACAGTAAAGAGACCCAGTACTTC.

Details on this clone: Other DNA sequences from this sample encode an identical CDR3 as well. The chain links TRBV12-3 or TRBV12-4 to TRBJ1-1; D unclear. Trimming left V 5 bases short and J 6 bases short, with 7 bases between. There are 11 residues in the CDR3. The CDR3 reads CASSLGAEAFF. The CDR3 nucleotides are TGTGCCAGCAGTCTAGGCGCTGAAGCTTTCTTT.

In nucleotides, the CDR3 is TGTGCCAGCAGCCCGAGCGGTCGGTCAGGTTCGTCTGGCTACACCTTC. Translating gives CASSPSGRSGSSGYTF. The chain couples TRBV6-2 or TRBV6-3 to TRBJ1-2, with D unclear. This CDR3 contains 16 residues. Trimming took 6 bases from V and 7 from J, leaving 24 bases between them. The germline V gene has CDR1 MNHEY and CDR2 SVGEGT.

The rearrangement links TRBV4-3 to TRBJ1-6; D is perhaps TRBD1 (6 bases). The CDR3 is made up of 16 amino acids. The ends were cut back, 0 bases at V and 10 bases at J, with 16 bases in the middle. In germline, CDR1 is LGHNA, CDR2 YSLEER. Written as DNA, the CDR3 is TGCGCCAGCAGCCAAGACAGGGGCGTTAGGGGCTCACCCCTCCACTTT. It encodes CASSQDRGVRGSPLHF.

The rearrangement joins TRBV9 to TRBJ2-7; D gene uncertain. Deletions cut 0 bases from V and 3 bases from J, with 10 bases between. Germline V gene lookup returns CDR1 SGDLS and CDR2 YYNGEE. The CDR3 is made up of 14 amino acids. The CDR3 DNA reads TGTGCCAGCAGCGTAGAGTTACTTGGCTACGAGCAGTACTTC. Translating it yields CASSVELLGYEQYF.

The rearrangement joins TRBV2 to TRBJ2-5; perhaps TRBD1 as D (6 bases). The CDR3 is 14 amino acids. Deletions cut 3 bases from V and 3 bases from J, with 11 bases between. The germline gives CDR1 SNHLY, CDR2 FYNNEI. CDR3 in DNA: TGTGCCAGCAGTGATCCGGACAGTGAAGAGACCCAGTACTTC. It translates to CASSDPDSEETQYF.

This chain links TRBV4-1 with TRBJ2-3, with a weak D call TRBD1 (6 bases). The CDR3 extends over 13 amino acids. The V gene lost 0 bases and the J gene lost 5 bases, with 6 bases spanning the gap. Germline lookup yields CDR1 MGHRA and CDR2 YSYEKL. The CDR3: CASSQDRGDTQYF. CDR3 nucleotide sequence: TGCGCCAGCAGCCAAGACAGGGGAGATACGCAGTATTTT.

The CDR3 DNA reads as TGTGCCAGCAGTTACCACAGGGATTCTGAGACCCAGTACTTC. The encoded protein is CASSYHRDSETQYF. This chain uses TRBV6-5 with TRBJ2-5; maybe TRBD1 (6 bases). The V gene's germline CDR1 is MNHEY and CDR2 SVGAGI. CDR3 length equals 14 residues. V dropped 2 bases and J dropped 5 bases, with 12 bases sitting between them.

This clone was detected once. At the DNA level, this CDR3 is encoded by other sequences in the same sample as well. V is TRBV24-1 and J is TRBJ1-1, with D maybe TRBD1 (6 bases). The V gene's germline CDR1 is KGHDR and CDR2 SFDVKD. The CDR3 covers 13 residues. Trimming removed 3 bases from V and 4 bases from J, with 8 bases in between. The CDR3 spells CATSDRGSTEAFF. CDR3 bases: TGTGCCACCAGTGATAGGGGGAGCACTGAAGCTTTCTTT.

This CDR3 is CASGTGTGYNEQFF. The CDR3 DNA reads as TGTGCCAGCGGCACCGGGACAGGATACAATGAGCAGTTCTTC. V usage is TRBV19 and J usage is TRBJ2-1; 8 bases align to TRBD1. CDR3 length: 14 amino acids. The V gene end was trimmed by 9 bases and the J gene end by 4 bases; junction bases not matched to a gene: 8. The germline V gene encodes CDR1 LNHDA and CDR2 SQIVND (reference sequence). Using reference TRBV19 and TRBJ2-1 for the parts outside the CDR3, the full variable domain is DGGITQSPKYLFRKEGQNVTLSCEQNLNHDAMYWYRQDPGQGLRLIYYSQIVNDFQKGDIAEGYSVSREKKESFPLTVTSAQKNPTAFYLCASGTGTGYNEQFFGPGTRLTVL.

This clone was found a few times. This chain links TRBV6-6 with TRBJ2-7, with TRBD2 as a possible D gene (5 bases). Germline-derived CDR1 and CDR2 are MNHNY and SVGAGI (reference sequence). This CDR3 is 12 amino acids long. Trimming removed 5 bases from V and 5 bases from J, with 10 bases in between. This chain's CDR3 is CASSLRRDEQYF. The CDR3 DNA is TGTGCCAGCAGTCTACGGCGGGACGAGCAGTACTTC.

The rearrangement links TRBV4-1 to TRBJ1-5; 7 nucleotides align to TRBD1. The CDR3 sequence is 16 residues long. J gave up 3 bases and V 2 bases, and 7 bases lay outside the gene matches. Germline loops: CDR1 MGHRA, CDR2 YSYEKL. CDR3 nucleotides: TGCGCCAGCAGCCAATACACCGGGACAGACAATCAGCCCCAGCATTTT. Protein: CASSQYTGTDNQPQHF.

The chain has TRBV28 and TRBJ2-3, with D hard to call. CDR1 MDHEN and CDR2 SYDVKM come from the germline V gene. There are 16 residues in the CDR3. Deletions cut 7 bases from V and 0 bases from J, with 17 bases between. The CDR3 protein is CASTPMSLTSTDTQYF. The CDR3 region has the DNA TGTGCCAGCACCCCGATGTCGCTTACTAGCACAGATACGCAGTATTTT. Full variable domain (remainder filled in from reference TRBV28 and TRBJ2-3): DVKVTQSSRYLVKRTGEKVFLECVQDMDHENMFWYRQDPGLGLRLIYFSYDVKMKEKGDIPEGYSVSREKKERFSLILESASTNQTSMYLCASTPMSLTSTDTQYFGPGTRLTVL.

The rearrangement uses TRBV10-3 and TRBJ2-1; 11 bases are shared with TRBD2. V gave up 7 bases and J gave up 10 bases; unmatched junction bases: 15. The CDR3 totals 16 residues. Germline V gene data show CDR1 as ENHRY and CDR2 as SYGVKD. The CDR3 spells CAITLSGTSGLREQFF. The CDR3 region has the DNA TGTGCCATCACCCTTTCCGGGACTAGCGGATTGCGCGAGCAGTTCTTC.

J is TRBJ1-1 and V is TRBV5-6; D unclear. The CDR3 length is 14 residues. The V and J ends lost 7 bases and 0 bases respectively, with 13 bases between them. Germline values: CDR1 SGHDT, CDR2 YYEEEE. CDR3: CASFINGMNTEAFF. The CDR3 DNA is TGTGCCAGCTTCATCAACGGGATGAACACTGAAGCTTTCTTT.

The chain employs TRBV7-9 and TRBJ2-7; D is perhaps TRBD1 (6 bases). This CDR3 comprises 15 residues. Per germline, CDR1 SEHNR and CDR2 FQNEAQ (reference sequence). V lost 4 bases and J lost 2, with 15 bases in between. The DNA of the CDR3 is TGTGCCAGCAGCTCCGGGACACAACAGACCTACGAGCAGTACTTC. Its translation: CASSSGTQQTYEQYF. The variable domain in full, completed from reference TRBV7-9 and TRBJ2-7, reads DTGVSQNPRHKITKRGQNVTFRCDPISEHNRLYWYRQTLGQGPEFLTYFQNEAQLEKSRLLSDRFSAERPKGSFSTLEIQRTEQGDSAMYLCASSSGTQQTYEQYFGPGTRLTVT.

This chain links TRBV10-1 with TRBJ1-1; D gene unclear. V dropped 0 bases and J dropped 1 base, with 9 bases sitting between them. The CDR3 totals 15 residues. Germline V gene sequence: CDR1 WNHNN, CDR2 SYGVQD (reference sequence). CDR3 bases: TGCGCCAGCAGTGAGTCGATTGGAGCGAACACTGAAGCTTTCTTT. Amino acids: CASSESIGANTEAFF.

This chain links TRBV5-1 with TRBJ2-1; D unclear. This CDR3 comprises 16 residues. Per the germline V gene, CDR1 is SGHRS and CDR2 is YFSETQ. V lost 1 base to trimming and J lost 0 bases, with 11 bases between them. The CDR3 coding sequence is TGCGCCAGCAGCTTGTCCCGGGTGAGCTCCTACAATGAGCAGTTCTTC. It yields the protein CASSLSRVSSYNEQFF.

This chain connects TRBV3-1 (or the pseudogene TRBV3-2) to TRBJ2-5; 7 bases are a match to TRBD2. The length of the CDR3 is 15 residues. Trimming at V came to 1 base and at J to 5 bases, leaving 7 bases not matched to a gene. Germline V lookup: CDR1 LGHDT, CDR2 YNNKEL (reference sequence). In DNA, the CDR3 is TGTGCCAGCAGCCAAGCAAGGGAGGGCGGGGAGACCCAGTACTTC. It yields the protein CASSQAREGGETQYF.

This chain links TRBV7-6 with TRBJ2-3; D not resolved. CDR3 length equals 15 residues. Looked up from germline, CDR1 is SGHVS and CDR2 is FNYEAQ. V was cut by 4 bases and J by 2 bases, with 13 bases left in between. This chain's CDR3 is CASSSEQRYTDTQYF. CDR3 DNA sequence: TGTGCCAGCAGCTCGGAACAGAGATACACAGATACGCAGTATTTT.

The chain has TRBV19 and TRBJ1-5, with TRBD1 identical over 8 bases. V lost 1 base, J lost 5 bases, and 4 bases stayed unmatched. CDR1 and CDR2 from the germline V gene are LNHDA and SQIVND (reference sequence). CDR3 length: 15 residues. This CDR3 reads CASSIGQGAYQPQHF. CDR3 DNA sequence: TGTGCCAGTAGTATAGGCCAGGGGGCCTATCAGCCCCAGCATTTT.

This clone was observed once. The J gene is TRBJ2-5, the V gene TRBV6-2 or TRBV6-3, with 8 nucleotides matching TRBD2. J lost 1 base, V lost 6 bases, and 7 bases had no gene match. The CDR3 loop spans 15 amino acids. Germline V gives CDR1 MNHEY, CDR2 SVGEGT. The CDR3 DNA reads TGTGCCAGCAGCTCCGCACTAGCGGTCCAAGAGACCCAGTACTTC. This encodes CASSSALAVQETQYF.

This chain links TRBV7-2 with TRBJ1-2, with D possibly TRBD1 on 5 matching bases. The CDR3 is 18 residues long. Germline values: CDR1 SGHTA, CDR2 FQGNSA. V dropped 2 bases and J dropped 0 bases, with 19 bases sitting between them. CDR3 nucleotides: TGTGCCAGCAGCTTATTAGTCCGTCGGCAGGGCGCTAACTATGGCTACACCTTC. It codes for CASSLLVRRQGANYGYTF. Full variable domain (outside the CDR3, taken from reference TRBV7-2 and TRBJ1-2): GAGVSQSPSNKVTEKGKDVELRCDPISGHTALYWYRQSLGQGLEFLIYFQGNSAPDKSGLPSDRFSAERTGGSVSTLTIQRTQQEDSAVYLCASSLLVRRQGANYGYTFGSGTRLTVV.

This chain connects TRBV20-1 to TRBJ2-7; D is uncertain. Germline CDR1 and CDR2: DFQATT and SNEGSKA (reference sequence). The length of the CDR3 is 14 residues. V lost 3 bases to trimming and J lost 3 bases, with 15 bases between them. CDR3 DNA sequence: TGCAGTGCTAGTCTAGGCACCCGTGGCTACGAGCAGTACTTC. It specifies CSASLGTRGYEQYF.

The V gene is TRBV29-1, the J gene TRBJ2-1; 7 bases fit TRBD1. The CDR3 extends over 17 amino acids. Trimming at V came to 3 bases and at J to 4 bases, leaving 15 bases not matched to a gene. Per germline, CDR1 SQVTM and CDR2 ANQGSEA. CDR3 sequence reads: CSVEGLALNRGYNEQFF. Here the CDR3 DNA reads TGCAGCGTTGAGGGGCTAGCACTAAACAGGGGATACAATGAGCAGTTCTTC.

The chain carries TRBV6-1 and TRBJ1-2; TRBD1 agrees at 9 bases. After removal of 1 base from V and 4 bases from J, the junction contained 4 bases not matched to a gene. The CDR3 has 15 amino acids. CDR1 is MNHNS, CDR2 SASEGT, per germline. The CDR3 nucleotides read TGTGCCAGCAGTGAAGAAGTGGGACAGGGCTATGGCTACACCTTC. Its translation: CASSEEVGQGYGYTF.